The 31 T cell receptor beta chains below were found in one sample sequenced in a study of human T cells and chemical hapten exposure. Time point: pre-sensitization, week 0. The treatment denotes: therapeutic diphenylcyclopropenone sensitization with weekly scalp DPC. Each CDR3 protein gets one entry after TCRdb re-called the RACE reads with MiXCR. Here the sample spans some 360,000 distinct CDR3 sequences, 5% to 6.5% being singletons. This specimen consisted of whole blood, obtained in connection with sensitization to the hapten diphenylcyclopropenone (DPC). These receptor sequences come from a woman aged 45-59 years with alopecia areata. Some clones in this sample may be carry-over from other donors' samples.

This clonotype was recorded at least ten times. The rearrangement uses TRBV29-1 and TRBJ2-5; TRBD1 matches at 7 bases. This CDR3 has 13 amino acids. CDR1 and CDR2 (germline): SQVTM, ANQGSEA. The V gene end was trimmed by 7 bases and the J gene end by 4 bases; junction bases not matched to a gene: 9. The CDR3 here is CSATTGARETQYF. DNA for the CDR3: TGCAGCGCAACCACAGGGGCCCGAGAGACCCAGTACTTC.

In its sample, this clonotype was seen a few times. V gene TRBV19 combines with J gene TRBJ1-5, with a tentative D call TRBD1 (6 bases). The V gene's germline CDR1 is LNHDA and CDR2 SQIVND (reference sequence). The CDR3 covers 16 residues. The V end lost 3 bases, the J end lost 2 bases, and 14 bases lay between the germline ends. The CDR3 sequence is CASSIPGAGGNQPQHF. For the CDR3, the DNA is TGTGCCAGTAGTATTCCGGGGGCGGGAGGCAATCAGCCCCAGCATTTT.

This clonotype was found many times. This chain uses TRBV12-3 or TRBV12-4 with TRBJ1-1; unclear D gene. The V gene lost 2 bases and the J gene lost 2 bases, with 6 bases spanning the gap. The CDR3 length is 13 residues. The CDR3 reads CASSLRSNTEAFF. In DNA, the CDR3 is TGTGCCAGCAGTTTAAGGAGCAACACTGAAGCTTTCTTT.

This clonotype was detected many times. The chain joins TRBV21-1 to TRBJ2-7; no check of the table's D call, TRBD1, against the DNA was made. TRBV21-1 is a listed pseudogene. This CDR3 comprises 18 residues. CDR3 amino acids: CASSRTRTGGQRPHEQYF. In nucleotides, the CDR3 is TGTGCCAGCAGTCGAACCCGGACAGGGGGACAACGCCCACACGAGCAGTACTTC.

Notes on this clonotype: A far larger clone lies a single base away; this is likely a read error. The chain uses TRBV7-9 and TRBJ1-2; D is unclear. Germline lookup yields CDR1 SEHNR and CDR2 FQNEAQ (reference sequence). The CDR3 has 11 residues. Trimming removed 5 bases at V and 4 bases at J, with 5 bases between. This chain's CDR3 is CASSVIYGYTF. The CDR3, as DNA: TGTGCCAGCAGCGTTATCTATGGCTACACCTTC.

This clonotype was seen a handful of times. The J gene is TRBJ1-1, the V gene TRBV6-2 or TRBV6-3, with D unclear. V gave up 0 bases and J gave up 8 bases, with 13 bases separating them. Germline V lookup: CDR1 MNHEY, CDR2 SVGEGT. This CDR3 comprises 14 residues. The CDR3: CASSYSKLRVEAFF. CDR3 nucleotides: TGTGCCAGCAGTTACTCGAAATTGAGGGTGGAAGCTTTCTTT.

This clonotype showed up many times. The rearrangement links TRBV18 to TRBJ2-3, with 12 nucleotides matching TRBD2. Trimming at V came to 2 bases and at J to 2 bases, leaving 2 bases not matched to a gene. The V gene's germline CDR1 is KGHSH and CDR2 LQKENI. CDR3 length equals 16 residues. The CDR3 coding sequence is TGTGCCAGCTCACCAACTAGCGGGGGGTACACAGATACGCAGTATTTT. This codes for CASSPTSGGYTDTQYF.

At least ten counts were recorded for this clonotype. The V call is TRBV5-1, the J call TRBJ2-3; 8 positions match TRBD1. V lost 4 bases, J lost 4 bases, and 5 bases stayed unmatched. The CDR3 is made up of 14 amino acids. Germline CDR1 SGHRS, CDR2 YFSETQ. The CDR3 coding sequence is TGCGCCAGCAGCCCAGGACAGGGTCCAGATACGCAGTATTTT. It specifies CASSPGQGPDTQYF.

This clonotype was recorded many times. The chain links TRBV28 to TRBJ2-7; 12 bases align to TRBD2. V lost 6 bases, J lost 3 bases, and 18 bases stayed unmatched. The CDR3 is 19 residues long. Per the germline V gene, CDR1 is MDHEN and CDR2 is SYDVKM. The CDR3 DNA is TGTGCCAGCAGCCCCCGATTCCATCGGACTAGCGGGACCCTCTACGAGCAGTACTTC. Amino acid sequence: CASSPRFHRTSGTLYEQYF. Using reference TRBV28 and TRBJ2-7 for the parts outside the CDR3, the full variable domain is DVKVTQSSRYLVKRTGEKVFLECVQDMDHENMFWYRQDPGLGLRLIYFSYDVKMKEKGDIPEGYSVSREKKERFSLILESASTNQTSMYLCASSPRFHRTSGTLYEQYFGPGTRLTVT.

There are a few counts of this clonotype. The genes are TRBV7-2 and TRBJ2-1, with D perhaps assigned TRBD1 or TRBD2 (6 bases each). This CDR3 is 16 amino acids long. With 0 bases removed from V and 3 bases from J, the gap between germline ends came to 12 bases. CDR1 and CDR2 from the germline V gene are SGHTA and FQGNSA. CDR3 in DNA: TGTGCCAGCAGCTTAGCTAGCGGAGGGGGCTACAATGAGCAGTTCTTC. Translating it yields CASSLASGGGYNEQFF. The entire variable domain, with the rest obtained from reference TRBV7-2 and TRBJ2-1, is as follows: GAGVSQSPSNKVTEKGKDVELRCDPISGHTALYWYRQSLGQGLEFLIYFQGNSAPDKSGLPSDRFSAERTGGSVSTLTIQRTQQEDSAVYLCASSLASGGGYNEQFFGPGTRLTVL.

This clonotype came up many times. V is TRBV20-1 and J is TRBJ2-7; tentatively, D is TRBD1 or TRBD2 (5 bases each). The CDR3 consists of 11 residues. With 5 bases removed from V and 3 bases from J, the gap between germline ends came to 8 bases. CDR1 is DFQATT and CDR2 is SNEGSKA in the germline V gene (reference sequence). CDR3 sequence (DNA): TGCAGTGCTGGGGACGACTACGAGCAGTACTTC. Its protein product is CSAGDDYEQYF.

This clonotype showed up just a few times. This chain links TRBV25-1 with TRBJ2-3; D gene unclear. From germline, CDR1 is MGHDK and CDR2 SYGVNS. The CDR3 consists of 13 residues. V gave up 4 bases and J gave up 8 bases, with 13 bases separating them. In DNA form, the CDR3 reads TGTGCCAGCAGTGGGACCTCGAGGCGTACGCAGTATTTT. It yields the protein CASSGTSRRTQYF.

This clonotype has a count of ten or more. As DNA, the CDR3 is TGTGCCAGCAGCCAAGAGAGCAGGGGGCGAAGAGATACGCAGTATTTT. It is translated as CASSQESRGRRDTQYF. The rearrangement links TRBV14 to TRBJ2-3; 8 bases align to TRBD1. The trim removed 0 bases at V and 5 bases at J, leaving 7 bases unmatched. Per germline, CDR1 SGHDN and CDR2 FVKESK. This CDR3 comprises 16 residues.

This clonotype was observed at least ten times. The V call is TRBV27, the J call TRBJ2-4, with no clear D. Germline lookup yields CDR1 MNHEY and CDR2 SMNVEV (reference sequence). This CDR3 region has 18 residues. The V gene lost 0 bases and the J gene lost 0 bases, with 15 bases spanning the gap. This CDR3 is CASSLSPPARAAKNIQYF. The CDR3 DNA is TGTGCCAGCAGTTTATCCCCCCCGGCTAGGGCAGCCAAAAACATTCAGTACTTC.

The table lists this clonotype with many counts. The V and J genes are TRBV12-3 or TRBV12-4 and TRBJ2-7, with a weak D call TRBD2 (6 bases). V shed 7 bases and J shed 2 bases, with 9 bases lying between them. This CDR3 spans 12 amino acids. The CDR3 DNA is TGTGCCAGCACTCGCGGGACCTACGAGCAGTACTTC. It specifies CASTRGTYEQYF.

This chain uses TRBV20-1 with TRBJ2-7; D gene unclear. V was cut by 3 bases and J by 0 bases, with 9 bases left in between. CDR1 is DFQATT and CDR2 is SNEGSKA in the germline V gene (reference sequence). The CDR3 is 13 amino acids. CDR3 DNA: TGCAGTGCTAGGGCAGGTGTCTCCTACGAGCAGTACTTC. Translating gives CSARAGVSYEQYF.

This clonotype was recorded at least ten times. The chain carries TRBV29-1 and TRBJ2-1; D is ambiguous. The CDR3 runs to 13 residues. The ends were cut back, 3 bases at V and 8 bases at J, with 14 bases in the middle. Germline CDR1 and CDR2: SQVTM and ANQGSEA. CDR3 bases: TGCAGCGTTGAGCGACTCCCTGGAGATGAGCAGTTCTTC. Translation gives CSVERLPGDEQFF.

Of note for this clonotype: A junction boundary mismatches the germline segment, possibly from a read error. The chain links TRBV20-1 to TRBJ2-3, with a possible D match to TRBD2 (5 bases). In germline, CDR1 is DFQATT, CDR2 SNEGSKA (reference sequence). The CDR3 spans 14 residues. The CDR3 region has the DNA TGCAGTCCTAGTTCGGGGATTAGTACAGATACGCAGTATTTT. It encodes CSPSSGISTDTQYF.

The chain combines TRBV20-1 with TRBJ2-1; 7 bases line up with TRBD1. The CDR3 covers 15 residues. V lost 3 bases, J lost 9 bases, and 14 bases stayed unmatched. The germline CDR1 and CDR2 sequences are DFQATT and SNEGSKA (reference sequence). CDR3 DNA: TGCAGTGCTAGGCTGCGGAACAGGGGATGGGTTGAGCAGTTCTTC. Amino acid sequence: CSARLRNRGWVEQFF.

J is TRBJ2-1 and V is TRBV12-3 or TRBV12-4, with D perhaps TRBD2 (7 bases). This CDR3 is 15 amino acids long. The V gene lost 3 bases and the J gene lost 5 bases, with 14 bases spanning the gap. The DNA of the CDR3 is TGTGCCAGCAGTTTTCGGGGGGCAACGAACAATGAGCAGTTCTTC. Residues: CASSFRGATNNEQFF.

The chain joins TRBV9 to TRBJ2-3; D might be TRBD1 (6 bases). Germline V CDR1 and CDR2: SGDLS, YYNGEE. CDR3 size: 14 residues. V lost 4 bases, J lost 3 bases, and 12 bases lay in between. Written as DNA, the CDR3 is TGTGCCAGCAGCACTTTGACAGGTACAGATACGCAGTATTTT. Translating gives CASSTLTGTDTQYF.

The table lists this clonotype with many counts. V usage is TRBV28 and J usage is TRBJ2-6, with D possibly matching TRBD1 (7 bases). The CDR3 has 15 amino acids. Between the trimmed V and J ends, which lost 7 bases and 0 bases, there was a span of 10 bases. Germline CDR1 and CDR2: MDHEN and SYDVKM. CDR3 DNA: TGTGCCAGCACCCAGGGGGGCTCTGGGGCCAACGTCCTGACTTTC. As protein: CASTQGGSGANVLTF.

This clonotype was seen many times. The rearrangement links TRBV28 to TRBJ2-2; TRBD2 is a possible D gene (6 bases). Trimming stripped 8 bases from V and 4 bases from J, with 17 bases between. Germline V gene sequence: CDR1 MDHEN, CDR2 SYDVKM. The CDR3 is made up of 15 amino acids. CDR3 nucleotide sequence: TGTGCCAGCGTTGATGGAGGGCCGGGCACCGGGGAGCTGTTTTTT. Its translation: CASVDGGPGTGELFF. The full variable domain, rest sourced from reference TRBV28 and TRBJ2-2, is DVKVTQSSRYLVKRTGEKVFLECVQDMDHENMFWYRQDPGLGLRLIYFSYDVKMKEKGDIPEGYSVSREKKERFSLILESASTNQTSMYLCASVDGGPGTGELFFGEGSRLTVL.

V and J are TRBV4-2 and TRBJ2-1; 8 bases are a match to TRBD2. Germline loops: CDR1 LGHNA, CDR2 YNFKEQ. V shed 0 bases, J shed 4 bases, and the junction held 8 bases outside the gene matches. The CDR3 consists of 17 residues. Here the CDR3 reads CASSQDSGGRLYNEQFF. The CDR3 nucleotides read TGTGCCAGCAGCCAAGATTCGGGCGGGAGGTTGTACAATGAGCAGTTCTTC.

This chain links TRBV5-4 with TRBJ2-2, with 15 bases that match TRBD2. V gave up 3 bases and J gave up 4 bases; unmatched junction bases: 7. Germline CDR1 and CDR2: SGHNT and YYREEE (reference sequence). The CDR3 totals 18 residues. This chain's CDR3 is CASSSPGLAGGPTGELFF. CDR3 in DNA: TGTGCCAGCAGCTCCCCTGGACTAGCGGGAGGGCCCACCGGGGAGCTGTTTTTT.

The rearrangement joins TRBV5-5 to TRBJ1-4; 10 bases are shared with TRBD1. V gave up 4 bases and J gave up 2 bases; unmatched junction bases: 8. The CDR3 has 17 amino acids. Germline V gene data show CDR1 as SGHKS and CDR2 as YYEKEE (reference sequence). The CDR3 here is CASSVTGGASTNEKLFF. The DNA of the CDR3 is TGTGCCAGCAGCGTGACAGGGGGCGCCTCTACTAATGAAAAACTGTTTTTT.

This clonotype was counted a few times. The genes are TRBV4-1 and TRBJ2-6, with D tentatively TRBD2 (7 bases). V gave up 4 bases and J gave up 1 base, with 20 bases separating them. Germline CDR1 and CDR2: MGHRA and YSYEKL. The CDR3 runs 19 residues. CDR3 region: CASSLLAGGQESGANVLTF. The CDR3 DNA is TGCGCCAGCAGCCTCTTAGCCGGGGGGCAGGAGTCTGGGGCCAACGTCCTGACTTTC.

This clonotype was picked up many times. The chain couples TRBV18 to TRBJ1-2; D remains unclear. CDR1 and CDR2 (germline): KGHSH, LQKENI. V lost 3 bases and J lost 6, with 8 bases in between. CDR3 size: 12 residues. In nucleotides, the CDR3 is TGTGCCAGCTCACCCCTAGGGAATGGCTACACCTTC. This encodes CASSPLGNGYTF.

About this clonotype itself: At one of its ends the junction is not consistent with the germline gene, which may arise from a read error. DNA of the CDR3: TGTGCCAGCAGTGAGGGCCACACAAATACGCAGTATTTT. It is translated as CASSEGHTNTQYF. The V gene is TRBV27, the J gene TRBJ2-3; the D gene is possibly TRBD2 (5 bases). Germline V CDR1 and CDR2: MNHEY, SMNVEV (reference sequence). The CDR3 has 13 residues.

There are many counts of this clonotype. V and J are TRBV7-2 and TRBJ2-3; D might be TRBD2 (6 bases). Germline V gene lookup returns CDR1 SGHTA and CDR2 FQGNSA. V was trimmed by 1 base and J by 1 base, leaving 9 bases between them. This CDR3 region has 15 residues. Here the CDR3 reads CASSLGGIGTDTQYF. CDR3 coding DNA: TGTGCCAGCAGCTTAGGCGGGATTGGCACAGATACGCAGTATTTT.

This clonotype was seen ten or more times. CDR3 nucleotide sequence: TGTGCCATTAGGTTAGGGGGCGGGCAGCCCCAGCATTTT. Translated, it gives CAIRLGGGQPQHF. V usage is TRBV28 and J usage is TRBJ1-5, with TRBD1 identical over 7 bases. J gave up 7 bases and V 10 bases, and 10 bases lay outside the gene matches. Germline V gene sequence: CDR1 MDHEN, CDR2 SYDVKM. The CDR3 extends over 13 amino acids.